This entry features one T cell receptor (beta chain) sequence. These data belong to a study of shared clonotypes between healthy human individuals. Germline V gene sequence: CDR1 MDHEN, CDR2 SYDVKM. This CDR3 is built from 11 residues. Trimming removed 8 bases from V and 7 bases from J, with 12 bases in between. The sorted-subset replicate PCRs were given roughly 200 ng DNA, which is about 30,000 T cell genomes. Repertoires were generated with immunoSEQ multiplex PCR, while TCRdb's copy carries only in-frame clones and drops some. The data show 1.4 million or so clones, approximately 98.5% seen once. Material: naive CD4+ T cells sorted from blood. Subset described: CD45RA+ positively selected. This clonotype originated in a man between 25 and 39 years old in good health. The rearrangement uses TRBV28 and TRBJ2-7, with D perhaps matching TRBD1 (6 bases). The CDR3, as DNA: TGTGCCAGCGGCCCAAGGGGGGAGCAGTACTTC. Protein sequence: CASGPRGEQYF.